This entry describes one TCR beta chain. No antigen is known for it. The data are from a study of identifying expanded T cells in peripheral blood. Study results and caveats: Over approximately two and four weeks, about 16 and 19 clones changed, versus 1.2 between replicates. Clone count variance between approximately 2-week samples rose with total template count.

Healthy donors had no documented immune events, such as infections, while sampled. Data came from immunoSEQ multiplex PCR; TCRdb stores just in-frame clones and leaves some out. The sample shows about 84,000 clones, around 88% of them seen only once. This clonotype originated in a person aged 18 to 69 in good health. The sample was blood.

The CDR3 loop reads CASSPQPGTVDSPLHF. CDR3 nucleotides: TGTGCCAGCAGCCCCCAGCCCGGGACGGTAGATTCACCCCTCCACTTT. V usage is TRBV9 and J usage is TRBJ1-6, with D perhaps TRBD1 (5 bases). V lost 4 bases and J 8 bases, leaving 19 bases between the germline ends. The CDR3 is 16 residues long. Germline V gene data show CDR1 as SGDLS and CDR2 as YYNGEE.